A single sample gave rise to the 15 T cell receptor beta chains below, sequenced in a study of cytomegalovirus exposure and HLA in healthy donors. Primers included in the PCR were 60 Vbeta and 13 Jbeta primers. Assay used: immunoSEQ multiplex PCR; TCRdb lists only in-frame clones, some missing. The table records some 150,000 clones, 82% of them present only once. Specimen: PBMCs. Receptors originate from a man aged 50 or older in good health and CMV-seropositive.

The chain recombines TRBV27 with TRBJ2-7; D ambiguous. The length of the CDR3 is 14 residues. V was clipped by 1 base and J by 7 bases, with 14 bases between them. Looked up from germline, CDR1 is MNHEY and CDR2 is SMNVEV (reference sequence). The CDR3 DNA follows: TGTGCCAGCAGTTTATTGTCCGGGTCCCCTGAGCAGTACTTC. It specifies CASSLLSGSPEQYF.

The chain uses TRBV6-1 and TRBJ1-1; the D is unclear. From germline, CDR1 is MNHNS and CDR2 SASEGT. The CDR3 is made up of 11 amino acids. The V end was cut by 5 bases, the J end by 7 bases, with 8 bases between. The CDR3 loop is CASSRSYEAFF. Written as DNA, the CDR3 is TGTGCCAGCAGTAGGAGTTATGAAGCTTTCTTT.

CDR3 sequence: CASSYGHTYEQYF. CDR3 DNA: TGTGCCAGCAGCTACGGACATACCTACGAGCAGTACTTC. The chain couples TRBV5-4 to TRBJ2-5; D possibly corresponds to TRBD1 (5 bases). The J call may be incorrect, as the DNA end agrees better with TRBJ2-7. This CDR3 contains 13 residues. Germline CDR1 and CDR2: SGHNT and YYREEE (reference sequence).

This clone was observed once. This chain links TRBV11-3 with TRBJ1-1; D possibly corresponds to TRBD1 (5 bases). V lost 3 bases, J lost 2 bases, and 10 bases lay in between. The germline V gene encodes CDR1 SGHNT and CDR2 YENEEA. The CDR3 covers 14 residues. The chain's CDR3 is CASSFGGTNTEAFF. The DNA for the CDR3 is TGTGCCAGCAGCTTCGGGGGTACCAACACTGAAGCTTTCTTT.

V is TRBV2 and J is TRBJ2-1; 7 nucleotides agree with TRBD2. The CDR3 totals 13 residues. The trim removed 8 bases at V and 0 bases at J, leaving 1 base unmatched. CDR1 is SNHLY, CDR2 FYNNEI, per germline. CDR3 nucleotides: TGTGCCAGCGGGGGGGACTCCTACAATGAGCAGTTCTTC. Protein product: CASGGDSYNEQFF.

This clone was seen once. The chain is built from TRBV5-1 and TRBJ1-6; 7 nucleotides match TRBD1. This CDR3 comprises 18 residues. CDR1 is SGHRS and CDR2 is YFSETQ in the germline V gene. The J segment lost 0 bases and the V segment lost 3 bases, leaving 9 bases of the junction unmatched. CDR3 sequence reads: CASSSRDRANSYNSPLHF. The CDR3 bases are TGCGCCAGCAGCTCCCGGGACAGAGCGAACTCCTATAATTCACCCCTCCACTTT.

This clone was seen only once. The chain links TRBV19 to TRBJ1-5; 10 nucleotides match TRBD1. Germline-derived CDR1 and CDR2 are LNHDA and SQIVND (reference sequence). With 7 bases clipped from V and 6 bases from J, the junction kept 6 bases outside the gene matches. CDR3 size: 14 residues. This chain's CDR3 is CASNPDRGSQPQHF. In DNA form, the CDR3 reads TGTGCCAGTAACCCGGACAGGGGGAGTCAGCCCCAGCATTTT.

The chain is built from TRBV28 and TRBJ2-1, with D maybe TRBD1 (6 bases). The CDR3 runs 16 residues. Per germline, CDR1 MDHEN and CDR2 SYDVKM. Trimming pared 1 base from V and 7 bases from J, leaving 17 bases between. CDR3 coding DNA: TGTGCCAGCAGTTTATTAGACAGGAGAATTCCGAATGAGCAGTTCTTC. Its translation is CASSLLDRRIPNEQFF.

The V and J genes are TRBV7-2 and TRBJ2-3; 8 bases fit TRBD2. The CDR3 extends over 16 amino acids. Germline CDR1 reads SGHTA; CDR2 reads FQGNSA. The J segment lost 2 bases and the V segment lost 6 bases, leaving 10 bases of the junction unmatched. As DNA, the CDR3 is TGTGCCAGCAGTTTTCTACGGGGGGGGAACACAGATACGCAGTATTTT. This sequence encodes CASSFLRGGNTDTQYF.

This rearrangement joins TRBV5-1 to TRBJ1-6; 7 positions match TRBD1. The V segment lost 4 bases and the J segment 7 bases; nucleotides outside the gene matches: 11. This CDR3 has 16 residues. Germline-derived CDR1 and CDR2 are SGHRS and YFSETQ. CDR3 DNA: TGCGCCAGCAGCCCCGGACAGGACTTGTGGAATTCACCCCTCCACTTT. Protein: CASSPGQDLWNSPLHF.

This rearrangement joins TRBV9 to TRBJ2-3; a possible D gene is TRBD1 (5 bases). Trimming took off 2 bases at V and 7 bases at J, with 14 bases between the two ends. The CDR3 runs 14 residues. Germline V gene lookup returns CDR1 SGDLS and CDR2 YYNGEE. CDR3 region: CASSVGLNTNTQYF. The DNA of the CDR3 is TGTGCCAGCAGCGTGGGGCTAAACACGAATACGCAGTATTTT. Looking up the rest from reference TRBV9 and TRBJ2-3 gives the full variable domain: DSGVTQTPKHLITATGQRVTLRCSPRSGDLSVYWYQQSLDQGLQFLIQYYNGEERAKGNILERFSAQQFPDLHSELNLSSLELGDSALYFCASSVGLNTNTQYFGPGTRLTVL.

This clone was counted a single time. This sequence joins TRBV15 and TRBJ1-5; D is ambiguous. Germline V CDR1 and CDR2: LNHNV, YYDKDF (reference sequence). This CDR3 comprises 12 residues. V shed 5 bases and J shed 6 bases, with 8 bases lying between them. CDR3 DNA: TGTGCCACCAGCCCTGGACTTCAGCCCCAGCATTTT. This codes for CATSPGLQPQHF.

This clone appeared once. The chain links TRBV5-1 to TRBJ2-5; 16 nucleotides agree with TRBD2. Germline V gene data show CDR1 as SGHRS and CDR2 as YFSETQ. J gave up 3 bases and V 3 bases, and 8 bases lay outside the gene matches. The CDR3 sequence is 18 residues long. The CDR3 nucleotides are TGCGCCAGCAGCTCCGGGACTAGCGGGAGGGCCTATGAAGAGACCCAGTACTTC. It is translated as CASSSGTSGRAYEETQYF. The full variable domain, its missing parts supplied by reference TRBV5-1 and TRBJ2-5, is KAGVTQTPRYLIKTRGQQVTLSCSPISGHRSVSWYQQTPGQGLQFLFEYFSETQRNKGNFPGRFSGRQFSNSRSEMNVSTLELGDSALYLCASSSGTSGRAYEETQYFGPGTRLLVL.

The V call is TRBV28, the J call TRBJ1-5; D ambiguous. V was cut by 2 bases and J by 6 bases, with 14 bases left in between. Germline-derived CDR1 and CDR2 are MDHEN and SYDVKM. The CDR3 extends over 15 amino acids. The CDR3: CASSLITKAGQPQHF. In DNA form, the CDR3 reads TGTGCCAGCAGTTTAATCACGAAAGCGGGTCAGCCCCAGCATTTT.

The chain couples TRBV28 to TRBJ2-2; tentatively, D is TRBD2 (6 bases). Trimming pared 3 bases from V and 4 bases from J, leaving 15 bases between. The CDR3 runs to 16 residues. Looked up from germline, CDR1 is MDHEN and CDR2 is SYDVKM. CDR3 sequence (DNA): TGTGCCAGCAGTTTCTTCAGTGGGAGGAGCACCGGGGAGCTGTTTTTT. Residues: CASSFFSGRSTGELFF.